Each of the 2 T cell receptor beta chains below was sequenced from the same sample in a study of vaccination and CD4 T cells after COVID-19. The assay that was used to sequence DNA from cultured CD4+ T cells was the Oncomine TCR Beta short-read assay. The template was genomic DNA from cultured CD4+ T cells. TCRdb passed the PCR reads through MiXCR, listing each CDR3 protein once. The sample has 8,500 to 9,500 distinct CDR3 sequences; approximately 37% are singletons. Their antigens are not known. Treatment defined: roughly 10-day PBMC culture with coronavirus spike peptide pools or control peptides (ViraFEST assay). Investigators obtained the unexposed donor's CD4+ T cells before the COVID-19 pandemic (2011-2018). The sequencing input was CD4+ T cells from blood, cultured in vitro. The receptors derive from a human donor in good health.

CDR3 bases: TGTGCCAGCCAGCGCATGAACACTGAAGCTTTCTTT. Its translation: CASQRMNTEAFF. The V call is TRBV12-3 or TRBV12-4, the J call TRBJ1-1; D is undetermined. The germline V and J ends were trimmed by 8 bases and 0 bases, with 7 bases remaining between them. The CDR3 covers 12 residues.

The rearrangement joins TRBV7-3 to TRBJ2-3; D is uncertain. Germline-derived CDR1 and CDR2 are SGHTA and FQGTGA. V was cut by 2 bases and J by 1 base, with 4 bases left in between. CDR3 length equals 13 residues. CDR3 residues: CASSLGGTDTQYF. Written as DNA, the CDR3 is TGTGCCAGCAGCTTAGGGGGCACAGATACGCAGTATTTT. The entire variable domain, with the rest obtained from reference TRBV7-3 and TRBJ2-3, is as follows: GAGVSQTPSNKVTEKGKYVELRCDPISGHTALYWYRQSLGQGPEFLIYFQGTGAADDSGLPNDRFFAVRPEGSVSTLKIQRTERGDSAVYLCASSLGGTDTQYFGPGTRLTVL.